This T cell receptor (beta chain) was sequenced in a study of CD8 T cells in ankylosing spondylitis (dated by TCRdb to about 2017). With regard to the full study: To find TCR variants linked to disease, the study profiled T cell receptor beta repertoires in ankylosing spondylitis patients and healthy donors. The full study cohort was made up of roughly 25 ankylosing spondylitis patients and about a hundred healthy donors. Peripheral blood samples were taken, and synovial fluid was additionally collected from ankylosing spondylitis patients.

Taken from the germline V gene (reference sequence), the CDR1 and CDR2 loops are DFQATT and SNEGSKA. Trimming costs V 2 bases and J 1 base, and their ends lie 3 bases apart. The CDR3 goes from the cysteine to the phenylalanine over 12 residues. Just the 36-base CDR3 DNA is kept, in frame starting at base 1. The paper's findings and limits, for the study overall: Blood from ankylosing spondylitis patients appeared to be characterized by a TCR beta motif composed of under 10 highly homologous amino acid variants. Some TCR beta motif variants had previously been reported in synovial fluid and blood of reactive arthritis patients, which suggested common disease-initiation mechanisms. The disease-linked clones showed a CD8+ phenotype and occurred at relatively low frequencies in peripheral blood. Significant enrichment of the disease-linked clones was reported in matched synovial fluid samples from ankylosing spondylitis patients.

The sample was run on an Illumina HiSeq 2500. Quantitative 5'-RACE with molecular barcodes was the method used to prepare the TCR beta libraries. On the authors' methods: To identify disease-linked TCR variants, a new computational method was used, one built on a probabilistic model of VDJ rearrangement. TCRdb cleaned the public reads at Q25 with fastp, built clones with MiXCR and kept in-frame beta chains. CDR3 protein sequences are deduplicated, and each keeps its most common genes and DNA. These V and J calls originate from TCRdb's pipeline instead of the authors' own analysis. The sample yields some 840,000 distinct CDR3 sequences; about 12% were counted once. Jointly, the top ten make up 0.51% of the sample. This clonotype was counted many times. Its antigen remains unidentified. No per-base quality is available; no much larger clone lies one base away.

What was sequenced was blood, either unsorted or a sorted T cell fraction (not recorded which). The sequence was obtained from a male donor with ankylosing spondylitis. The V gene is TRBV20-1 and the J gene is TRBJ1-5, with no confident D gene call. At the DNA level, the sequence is TGCAGTGCTAGACAGAGCAATCAGCCCCAGCATTTT. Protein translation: CSARQSNQPQHF.